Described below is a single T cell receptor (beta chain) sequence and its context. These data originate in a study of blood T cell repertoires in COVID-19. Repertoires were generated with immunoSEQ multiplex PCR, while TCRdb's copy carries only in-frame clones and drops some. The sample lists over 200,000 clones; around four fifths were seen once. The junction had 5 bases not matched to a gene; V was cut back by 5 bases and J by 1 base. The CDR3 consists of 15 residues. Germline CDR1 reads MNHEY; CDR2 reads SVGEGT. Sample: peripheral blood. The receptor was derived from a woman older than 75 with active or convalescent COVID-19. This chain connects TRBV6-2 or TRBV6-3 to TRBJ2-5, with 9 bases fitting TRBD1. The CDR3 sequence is CASSRTGQGQETQYF. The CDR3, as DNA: TGTGCCAGCAGTCGAACGGGACAGGGCCAAGAGACCCAGTACTTC.